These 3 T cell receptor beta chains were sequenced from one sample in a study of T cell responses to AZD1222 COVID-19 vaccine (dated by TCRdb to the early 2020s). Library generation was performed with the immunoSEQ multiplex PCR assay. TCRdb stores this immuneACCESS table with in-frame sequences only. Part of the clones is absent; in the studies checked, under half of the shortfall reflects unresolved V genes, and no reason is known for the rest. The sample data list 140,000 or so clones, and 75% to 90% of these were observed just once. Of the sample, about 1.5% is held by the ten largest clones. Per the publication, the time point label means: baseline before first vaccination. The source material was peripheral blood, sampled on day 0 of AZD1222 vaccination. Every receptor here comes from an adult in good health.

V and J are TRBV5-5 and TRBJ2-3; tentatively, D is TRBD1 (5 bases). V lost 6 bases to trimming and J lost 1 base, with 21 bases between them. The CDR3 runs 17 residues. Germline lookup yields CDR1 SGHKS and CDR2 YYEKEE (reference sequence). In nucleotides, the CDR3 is TGTGCCAGCAACAAAGACAGTGTTGTAAGGGGCACAGATACGCAGTATTTT. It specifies CASNKDSVVRGTDTQYF.

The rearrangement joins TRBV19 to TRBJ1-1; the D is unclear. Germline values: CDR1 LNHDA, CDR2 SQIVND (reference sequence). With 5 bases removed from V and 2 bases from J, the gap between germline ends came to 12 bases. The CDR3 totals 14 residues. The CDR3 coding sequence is TGTGCCAGTAGTCACGGCAGAATTAACACTGAAGCTTTCTTT. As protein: CASSHGRINTEAFF.

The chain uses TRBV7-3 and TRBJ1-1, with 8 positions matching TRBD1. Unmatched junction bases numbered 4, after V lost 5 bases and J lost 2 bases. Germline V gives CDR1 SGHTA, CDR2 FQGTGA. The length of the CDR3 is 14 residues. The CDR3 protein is CASSRDRGNTEAFF. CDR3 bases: TGTGCCAGCAGCCGTGACAGGGGAAACACTGAAGCTTTCTTT. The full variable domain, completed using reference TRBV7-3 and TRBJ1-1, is GAGVSQTPSNKVTEKGKYVELRCDPISGHTALYWYRQSLGQGPEFLIYFQGTGAADDSGLPNDRFFAVRPEGSVSTLKIQRTERGDSAVYLCASSRDRGNTEAFFGQGTRLTVV.